The present TCR beta chain was sequenced within a study of blood T cell repertoires in COVID-19. Study-level information: Italy, Spain and the United States were the sources of the convalescent and acute COVID-19 samples.

Generated by immunoSEQ multiplex PCR, the TCRdb table keeps only in-frame clones and is missing some. The sample consists of 70,000 or so clones, 60% to 85% of them appearing once. V lost 3 bases and J lost 3, with 12 bases in between. The CDR3 is 15 amino acids. Germline V gene lookup returns CDR1 SGHTA and CDR2 FQGNSA. The specimen was peripheral blood. The sequence was collected from a man between 65 and 85 years old with acute or convalescent COVID-19. The chain joins TRBV7-2 to TRBJ1-5; the D gene is possibly TRBD1 (5 bases). CDR3 amino acids: CASSLGGTLNQPQHF. Written as DNA, the CDR3 is TGTGCCAGCAGCTTGGGGGGGACCCTCAATCAGCCCCAGCATTTT. The whole variable domain, filled in from reference TRBV7-2 and TRBJ1-5, reads GAGVSQSPSNKVTEKGKDVELRCDPISGHTALYWYRQSLGQGLEFLIYFQGNSAPDKSGLPSDRFSAERTGGSVSTLTIQRTQQEDSAVYLCASSLGGTLNQPQHFGDGTRLSIL.